The 27 T cell receptor beta chains below were found in one sample sequenced in a study of identical twins. TCRdb called the 5' RACE reads again in MiXCR, with one record for every CDR3 protein. The sample carries roughly 690,000 distinct CDR3 sequences, 21% recorded once. The same data also contributed to another study, on T cells expressing NK-cell markers.

The specimen sequenced was PBMCs. The receptors were sampled from a young woman in good health.

This clonotype was seen many times. V gene TRBV27 combines with J gene TRBJ2-1; D remains unclear. Between the trimmed V and J ends, which lost 2 bases and 5 bases, there was a span of 7 bases. Germline V CDR1 and CDR2: MNHEY, SMNVEV (reference sequence). This CDR3 comprises 13 residues. The CDR3 is CASSLVRNNEQFF. DNA of the CDR3: TGTGCCAGCAGTTTAGTCAGAAACAATGAGCAGTTCTTC.

The chain is built from TRBV5-1 and TRBJ2-1, with unresolved D. V lost 0 bases and J 0 bases, leaving 13 bases between the germline ends. The CDR3 has 17 residues. The germline V gene encodes CDR1 SGHRS and CDR2 YFSETQ. The CDR3 loop reads CASSLEGIRSSYNEQFF. The DNA of the CDR3 is TGCGCCAGCAGCTTGGAAGGGATAAGGTCCTCCTACAATGAGCAGTTCTTC.

This clonotype has a handful of counts. This chain uses TRBV6-5 with TRBJ2-2; the match to TRBD2 covers 7 bases. From germline, CDR1 is MNHEY and CDR2 SVGAGI. The junction had 14 bases not matched to a gene; V was cut back by 4 bases and J by 0 bases. The CDR3 loop spans 19 amino acids. In DNA form, the CDR3 reads TGTGCCAGCAGTTTCCCGGGGAGGGCTCGATCAACGAACACCGGGGAGCTGTTTTTT. Protein: CASSFPGRARSTNTGELFF.

At least ten counts were recorded for this clonotype. V gene TRBV7-9 combines with J gene TRBJ2-1; 10 bases are shared with TRBD2. This CDR3 is built from 13 residues. Per germline, CDR1 SEHNR and CDR2 FQNEAQ (reference sequence). V was clipped by 6 bases and J by 8 bases; unmatched bases: 4. CDR3 sequence reads: CASSILAGDEQFF. CDR3 bases: TGTGCCAGCAGTATCCTAGCGGGAGATGAGCAGTTCTTC. Full variable domain (outside the CDR3, taken from reference TRBV7-9 and TRBJ2-1): DTGVSQNPRHKITKRGQNVTFRCDPISEHNRLYWYRQTLGQGPEFLTYFQNEAQLEKSRLLSDRFSAERPKGSFSTLEIQRTEQGDSAMYLCASSILAGDEQFFGPGTRLTVL.

This clonotype occurred a few times. This chain uses TRBV7-2 with TRBJ1-6; no clear D. Germline V gives CDR1 SGHTA, CDR2 FQGNSA. The CDR3 has 14 amino acids. Trimming removed 1 base at V and 7 bases at J, with 8 bases between. The chain's CDR3 is CASSLVQVNSPLHF. CDR3 nucleotides: TGTGCCAGCAGCTTAGTGCAAGTCAATTCACCCCTCCACTTT.

This clonotype was detected a few times. CDR3 protein: CASSLKVQFF. In nucleotides, the CDR3 is TGTGCCAGCAGCCTCAAGGTGCAGTTCTTC. The rearrangement joins TRBV14 to TRBJ2-1, with unresolved D. V lost 4 bases to trimming and J lost 12 bases, with 7 bases between them. CDR3 length equals 10 residues. Germline-derived CDR1 and CDR2 are SGHDN and FVKESK.

The chain joins TRBV3-1 to TRBJ2-7; the D is unclear. The CDR3 covers 12 residues. The ends were cut back, 5 bases at V and 6 bases at J, with 11 bases in the middle. Looked up from germline, CDR1 is LGHDT and CDR2 is YNNKEL (reference sequence). CDR3 in amino acids: CASSSTATEQYF. CDR3 coding DNA: TGTGCCAGCAGCTCAACAGCCACCGAGCAGTACTTC.

The chain combines TRBV20-1 with TRBJ1-6; D ambiguous. The CDR3 is made up of 14 amino acids. Trimming took off 6 bases at V and 0 bases at J, with 9 bases between the two ends. The germline CDR1 and CDR2 sequences are DFQATT and SNEGSKA (reference sequence). The DNA of the CDR3 is TGCAGTGCACACAGCAGCTCCTATAATTCACCCCTCCACTTT. This sequence encodes CSAHSSSYNSPLHF.

This chain connects TRBV20-1 to TRBJ2-3; a weak D match, TRBD2 (5 bases). Germline-derived CDR1 and CDR2 are DFQATT and SNEGSKA (reference sequence). Trimming took 5 bases from V and 2 from J, leaving 14 bases between them. The CDR3 length is 14 residues. The CDR3 sequence is CSAPRGDPTDTQYF. In nucleotides, the CDR3 is TGCAGTGCTCCCCGGGGTGACCCCACAGATACGCAGTATTTT.

This sequence joins TRBV7-9 and TRBJ1-1; D gene uncertain. With 1 base removed from V and 2 bases from J, the gap between germline ends came to 11 bases. The CDR3 contains 15 residues. Germline CDR1 SEHNR, CDR2 FQNEAQ (reference sequence). CDR3 in amino acids: CASSLGWPANTEAFF. In DNA, the CDR3 is TGTGCCAGCAGCTTAGGGTGGCCGGCAAACACTGAAGCTTTCTTT. Together with reference TRBV7-9 and TRBJ1-1, the CDR3 gives the full variable domain: DTGVSQNPRHKITKRGQNVTFRCDPISEHNRLYWYRQTLGQGPEFLTYFQNEAQLEKSRLLSDRFSAERPKGSFSTLEIQRTEQGDSAMYLCASSLGWPANTEAFFGQGTRLTVV.

This clonotype has just a few counts. This chain connects TRBV9 to TRBJ1-1, with D unclear. Deletions cut 2 bases from V and 3 bases from J, with 17 bases between. The CDR3 runs to 16 residues. CDR1 and CDR2 from the germline V gene are SGDLS and YYNGEE. CDR3 nucleotides: TGTGCCAGCAGCGTCAGTGGTCGGGGTCAGGACACTGAAGCTTTCTTT. Protein sequence: CASSVSGRGQDTEAFF.

This clonotype was observed a few times. The rearrangement joins TRBV12-3 or TRBV12-4 to TRBJ2-1; the D gene could be TRBD1 or TRBD2 (7 bases each). The V and J ends lost 6 bases and 1 base respectively, with 28 bases between them. This CDR3 spans 20 amino acids. DNA for the CDR3: TGTGCCAGCAGGGGGAGGGGGCCCCGAAAAGAGGGGGGATCCTACAATGAGCAGTTCTTC. This encodes CASRGRGPRKEGGSYNEQFF.

The chain uses TRBV29-1 and TRBJ2-1; a weak D match, TRBD2 (5 bases). The CDR3 has 14 amino acids. Looked up from germline, CDR1 is SQVTM and CDR2 is ANQGSEA. Trimming stripped 4 bases from V and 2 bases from J, with 12 bases between. CDR3 loop: CSVVSGNPYNEQFF. In DNA form, the CDR3 reads TGCAGCGTTGTAAGCGGAAACCCCTACAATGAGCAGTTCTTC.

This clonotype was counted only a few times. The chain has TRBV10-3 and TRBJ1-1, with D unresolved. The CDR3 covers 12 residues. Trimming removed 5 bases from V and 4 bases from J, with 8 bases in between. Germline CDR1 ENHRY, CDR2 SYGVKD. CDR3 sequence: CAISISGTEAFF. The CDR3 DNA reads as TGTGCCATCAGTATTTCAGGCACTGAAGCTTTCTTT.

This clonotype was counted at least ten times. The rearrangement joins TRBV11-2 to TRBJ2-3, with a tentative D call TRBD1 (6 bases). CDR1 and CDR2 (germline): SGHAT, FQNNGV. V was trimmed by 5 bases and J by 1 base, leaving 16 bases between them. This CDR3 has 16 amino acids. The CDR3 spells CASSKLRDTGTDTQYF. The CDR3 DNA is TGTGCCAGCAGCAAACTCCGGGACACCGGCACAGATACGCAGTATTTT. Full variable domain (remainder filled in from reference TRBV11-2 and TRBJ2-3): EAGVAQSPRYKIIEKRQSVAFWCNPISGHATLYWYQQILGQGPKLLIQFQNNGVVDDSQLPKDRFSAERLKGVDSTLKIQPAKLEDSAVYLCASSKLRDTGTDTQYFGPGTRLTVL.

This clonotype came up a few times. The chain combines TRBV4-3 with TRBJ2-7, with TRBD2 matching 7 bases. This CDR3 has 15 amino acids. The V segment lost 0 bases and the J segment 2 bases; nucleotides outside the gene matches: 4. Germline lookup yields CDR1 LGHNA and CDR2 YSLEER. The CDR3 is CASSQEASGPYEQYF. The CDR3 bases are TGCGCCAGCAGCCAAGAGGCTAGCGGACCCTACGAGCAGTACTTC.

There are a few counts of this clonotype. The chain has TRBV5-1 and TRBJ2-2, with 11 bases identical to TRBD2. The CDR3 runs 16 residues. V shed 4 bases and J 6 bases; nucleotides not matched to a gene: 8. Germline assignment: CDR1 SGHRS and CDR2 YFSETQ. The CDR3 sequence is CASSPLTSGVSGELFF. The CDR3 DNA follows: TGCGCCAGCAGCCCACTGACTAGCGGGGTATCCGGGGAGCTGTTTTTT.

This clonotype was counted many times. V usage is TRBV20-1 and J usage is TRBJ2-5, with D possibly matching TRBD1 (6 bases). The germline V gene has CDR1 DFQATT and CDR2 SNEGSKA (reference sequence). The CDR3 consists of 11 residues. V lost 2 bases and J lost 5, with 6 bases in between. The CDR3 sequence: CSARQGETQYF. CDR3 DNA: TGCAGTGCTAGACAGGGGGAGACCCAGTACTTC.

This clonotype was detected a few times. This sequence joins TRBV20-1 and TRBJ2-5; D is perhaps TRBD2 (6 bases). CDR3 length equals 14 residues. Germline-derived CDR1 and CDR2 are DFQATT and SNEGSKA (reference sequence). The V and J ends lost 3 bases and 5 bases respectively, with 16 bases between them. CDR3 in amino acids: CSARGLGSGETQYF. The CDR3, as DNA: TGCAGTGCTAGGGGACTGGGCAGCGGGGAGACCCAGTACTTC.

This clonotype was observed a few times. The chain recombines TRBV5-6 with TRBJ2-5; a weak D match, TRBD2 (5 bases). Trimming shortened V by 1 base and J by 3 bases, and 19 bases separated the two germline ends. The germline V gene has CDR1 SGHDT and CDR2 YYEEEE. The CDR3 contains 17 residues. The DNA of the CDR3 is TGTGCCAGCAGCTTGTTGTTGGACGTTCAGAGGGAAGAGACCCAGTACTTC. It is translated as CASSLLLDVQREETQYF. The full variable domain, in which reference TRBV5-6 and TRBJ2-5 provide the parts outside the CDR3, is DAGVTQSPTHLIKTRGQQVTLRCSPKSGHDTVSWYQQALGQGPQFIFQYYEEEERQRGNFPDRFSGHQFPNYSSELNVNALLLGDSALYLCASSLLLDVQREETQYFGPGTRLLVL.

The sample holds a few counts of this clonotype. The gene calls are TRBV20-1 and TRBJ2-5; 7 bases map to TRBD1. With 4 bases clipped from V and 5 bases from J, the junction kept 16 bases outside the gene matches. The CDR3 spans 16 residues. Germline CDR1 and CDR2: DFQATT and SNEGSKA (reference sequence). CDR3 in amino acids: CSAKGQVQVGWETQYF. The DNA for the CDR3 is TGCAGTGCTAAAGGACAGGTGCAGGTCGGTTGGGAGACCCAGTACTTC.

A note on this clonotype: A single base separates this from a much larger clone, so it may be a read error. The chain combines TRBV20-1 with TRBJ2-3; 10 bases are a match to TRBD2. The CDR3 contains 15 residues. Per germline, CDR1 DFQATT and CDR2 SNEGSKA (reference sequence). The V gene end was trimmed by 5 bases and the J gene end by 0 bases; junction bases not matched to a gene: 5. CDR3 nucleotide sequence: TGCAGTGCTCCTCGGACTAGCGGTAGCACAGATACGCAGTATTTT. This gives the protein CSAPRTSGSTDTQYF.

The genes are TRBV12-3 or TRBV12-4 and TRBJ2-3; 9 bases fit TRBD1. CDR3 length: 15 amino acids. The V gene end was trimmed by 6 bases and the J gene end by 1 base; junction bases not matched to a gene: 5. The CDR3 nucleotides are TGTGCCAGCAGACGGGGACAGGGTGGCACAGATACGCAGTATTTT. It specifies CASRRGQGGTDTQYF.

There are a few counts of this clonotype. V is TRBV11-2 and J is TRBJ2-2; 12 bases agree with TRBD2. The V segment lost 5 bases and the J segment 2 bases; nucleotides outside the gene matches: 6. This CDR3 is 17 amino acids long. The V gene's germline CDR1 is SGHAT and CDR2 FQNNGV. CDR3 protein: CASSPRTSGDNTGELFF. The CDR3 DNA follows: TGTGCCAGCAGCCCGAGGACTAGCGGGGACAACACCGGGGAGCTGTTTTTT. Filled out from reference TRBV11-2 and TRBJ2-2, the complete variable domain reads EAGVAQSPRYKIIEKRQSVAFWCNPISGHATLYWYQQILGQGPKLLIQFQNNGVVDDSQLPKDRFSAERLKGVDSTLKIQPAKLEDSAVYLCASSPRTSGDNTGELFFGEGSRLTVL.

In this sample, this clonotype turned up a few times. The genes are TRBV29-1 and TRBJ2-1; D ambiguous. This CDR3 region has 13 residues. Between the trimmed V and J ends, which lost 0 bases and 4 bases, there was a span of 7 bases. The germline CDR1 and CDR2 sequences are SQVTM and ANQGSEA. CDR3 sequence (DNA): TGCAGCGTTGAAGAGTTCGGATACAATGAGCAGTTCTTC. This sequence encodes CSVEEFGYNEQFF.

This clonotype came up a few times. This chain uses TRBV20-1 with TRBJ1-2, with TRBD1 matching over 9 bases. The V gene's germline CDR1 is DFQATT and CDR2 SNEGSKA (reference sequence). V lost 2 bases, J lost 6 bases, and 4 bases stayed unmatched. The CDR3 totals 13 residues. CDR3 in amino acids: CSARTGQGDGYTF. The DNA of the CDR3 is TGCAGTGCTAGAACGGGACAGGGAGATGGCTACACCTTC.

This clonotype has more than one count but fewer than ten. The chain carries TRBV7-2 and TRBJ1-6; D unclear. V was pared by 4 bases and J by 7 bases, with 11 bases between. Per the germline V gene, CDR1 is SGHTA and CDR2 is FQGNSA. The CDR3 is made up of 14 amino acids. The CDR3 region is CASSSRRGNSPLHF. The DNA for the CDR3 is TGTGCCAGCAGCTCTCGACGTGGAAATTCACCCCTCCACTTT.